The rows below give T cell receptor beta chains drawn from one sample of a study of cytomegalovirus exposure and HLA in healthy donors. The data were produced by immunoSEQ multiplex PCR, yet TCRdb's version contains in-frame clones alone and is incomplete. In the table there are around 130,000 clones, 65% to 90% of which are singletons. Material for sequencing was PBMCs. Source of these receptors: a male donor in good health and CMV-seropositive. The CDR3 runs from the conserved cysteine through the conserved F or W. A D gene is named only where the DNA matches it firmly. Expanded clones are given a class, and other clones once, few, many or no size at all.

j_gene	v_gene	abundance	d_gene	CDR3nt	CDR3aa
TRBJ1-1	TRBV9	.	.	TGTGCCAGCAGCGCCCAGATCGTGGGGGGTACGGACACTGAAGCTTTCTTT	CASSAQIVGGTDTEAFF
TRBJ2-3	TRBV19	.	TRBD2	TGTGCCAGTAGTATCGGTCTAGCGGGAGTAATGTCAGATACGCAGTATTTT	CASSIGLAGVMSDTQYF
TRBJ2-1	TRBV30	.	TRBD2	TGTACTAGCGGGAGTTCCTACAATGAGCAGTTCTTC	CTSGSSYNEQFF
TRBJ2-7	TRBV7-2	.	.	TGTGCCAGCAGCTTATTCCAGGTCGACGAGCAGTACTTC	CASSLFQVDEQYF
TRBJ2-5	TRBV4-2	.	.	TGTGCCAGCAGCCAAGAGCTAGAGCGGGAGACCCAGTACTTC	CASSQELERETQYF
TRBJ2-1	TRBV6-6	.	.	TGTGCCAGCAGTACCGGGGGACGGAATGAGCAGTTCTTC	CASSTGGRNEQFF
TRBJ2-1	TRBV19	.	TRBD2	TGTGCCAGTAGTATCTCAGCGGGACCCTACAATGAGCAGTTCTTC	CASSISAGPYNEQFF
TRBJ2-3	TRBV7-7	.	.	TGTGCTAGCAGCTTAACCAGGACAGGGCCGGGGGGCACGCAGTATTTT	CASSLTRTGPGGTQYF
TRBJ2-7	TRBV5-1	.	.	TGCGCCAGCAGCTTGGCCGGCGGATGGGAGCAGTACTTC	CASSLAGGWEQYF
TRBJ2-1	TRBV7-8	.	.	TGTGCCAGCAGTCTTACCCGGGGGGCTATAGATAGCAATGAGCAGTTCTTC	CASSLTRGAIDSNEQFF
TRBJ2-6	TRBV2	.	TRBD2	TGTGCCAGCAGGCGGGAGATCTCTGGGGCCAACGGCCTGACTTTC	CASRREISGANGLTF
TRBJ2-3	TRBV7-3	.	TRBD1	TGTGCCAGCAGCTCGCCCCCGGGACAGAATCCCAGCACAGATACGCAGTATTTT	CASSSPPGQNPSTDTQYF
TRBJ2-7	TRBV19	.	TRBD1	TGTGCCAGTAGTATTTCGGGACAGGGGTTCTACGAGCAGTACTTC	CASSISGQGFYEQYF
TRBJ2-5	TRBV11-2	.	.	TGTGCCAGCAGCTTAAGCCCGAACAGGGCAGAGACCCAGTACTTC	CASSLSPNRAETQYF
TRBJ1-3	TRBV19	once	TRBD1	TGTGCCAGTAGTATGGGACAGGGATCTGGAAACACCATATATTTT	CASSMGQGSGNTIYF
TRBJ2-1	TRBV18	.	TRBD1	TGTGCCAGCTCAGCCCGACAGGGGGCGTCCGGGGAACAGTTCTTC	CASSARQGASGEQFF
TRBJ1-1	TRBV9	once	TRBD1	TGTGCTAGCAGCCCTCAGGTCCTCAACAGGGGCACTGAAGCTTTCTTT	CASSPQVLNRGTEAFF